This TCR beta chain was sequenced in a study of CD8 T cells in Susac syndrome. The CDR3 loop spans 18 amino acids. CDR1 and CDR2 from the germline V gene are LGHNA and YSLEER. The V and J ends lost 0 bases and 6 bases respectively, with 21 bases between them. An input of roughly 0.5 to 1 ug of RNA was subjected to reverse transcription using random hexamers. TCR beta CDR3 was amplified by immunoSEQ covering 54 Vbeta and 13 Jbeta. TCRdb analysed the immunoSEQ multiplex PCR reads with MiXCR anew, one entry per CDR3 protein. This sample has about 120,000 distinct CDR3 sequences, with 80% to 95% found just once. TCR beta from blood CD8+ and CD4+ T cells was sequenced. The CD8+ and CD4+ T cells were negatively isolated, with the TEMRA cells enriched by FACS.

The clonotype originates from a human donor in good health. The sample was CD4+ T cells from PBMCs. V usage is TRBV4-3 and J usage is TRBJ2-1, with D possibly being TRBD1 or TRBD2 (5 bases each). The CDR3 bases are TGCGCCAGCAGCCAAGAATGGGTCCCGGGGCTGACGTCCAATGAGCAGTTCTTC. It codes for CASSQEWVPGLTSNEQFF.